Described below is a single TCR beta chain sequence and its context. In the original processing: Reference gene primer amplification gave estimated nucleated cell counts. The method was immunoSEQ multiplex PCR; TCRdb's version includes in-frame clones alone and lacks a portion of them. V, J and clone size are taken as reported in that table, and D and trimming were inferred from the DNA itself. The data contain some 200,000 clones, about 80% of them singletons. These data originate in a study of blood T cell repertoires in COVID-19. About the research overall: Both acute and convalescent COVID-19 samples were obtained from the United States, Italy and Spain. PBMCs, B-cell-depleted T cells, or T cells were the source of the cDNA or gDNA that made up the material.

The study drew participants aged about 18 to 90 years from some 24 US areas. The V end lost 4 bases, the J end lost 6 bases, and 3 bases lay between the germline ends. The CDR3 has 9 residues. Germline V gene data show CDR1 as DFQATT and CDR2 as SNEGSKA (reference sequence). Sequencing input: PBMCs or T cells enriched from blood (not recorded which). The rearrangement uses TRBV20-1 and TRBJ1-2; no definite D call. This receptor was obtained from a middle-aged man who had recovered from COVID-19. The CDR3 loop is CSATDGYTF. CDR3 in DNA: TGCAGTGCTACGGATGGCTACACCTTC.